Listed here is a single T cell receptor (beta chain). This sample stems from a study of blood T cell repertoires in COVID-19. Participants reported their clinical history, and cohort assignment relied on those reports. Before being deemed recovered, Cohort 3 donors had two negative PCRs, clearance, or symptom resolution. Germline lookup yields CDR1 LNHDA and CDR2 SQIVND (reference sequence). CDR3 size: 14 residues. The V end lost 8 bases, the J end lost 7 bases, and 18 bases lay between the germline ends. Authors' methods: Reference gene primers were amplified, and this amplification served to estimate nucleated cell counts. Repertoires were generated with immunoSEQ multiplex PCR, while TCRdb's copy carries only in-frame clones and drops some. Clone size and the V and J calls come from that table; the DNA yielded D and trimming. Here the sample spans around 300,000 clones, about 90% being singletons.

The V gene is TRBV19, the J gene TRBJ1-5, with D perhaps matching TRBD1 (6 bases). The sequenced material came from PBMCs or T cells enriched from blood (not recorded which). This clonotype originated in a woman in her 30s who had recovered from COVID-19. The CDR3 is CASRVGAGQQPQHF. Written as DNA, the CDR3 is TGTGCCAGTCGGGTGGGGGCAGGCCAACAGCCCCAGCATTTT.